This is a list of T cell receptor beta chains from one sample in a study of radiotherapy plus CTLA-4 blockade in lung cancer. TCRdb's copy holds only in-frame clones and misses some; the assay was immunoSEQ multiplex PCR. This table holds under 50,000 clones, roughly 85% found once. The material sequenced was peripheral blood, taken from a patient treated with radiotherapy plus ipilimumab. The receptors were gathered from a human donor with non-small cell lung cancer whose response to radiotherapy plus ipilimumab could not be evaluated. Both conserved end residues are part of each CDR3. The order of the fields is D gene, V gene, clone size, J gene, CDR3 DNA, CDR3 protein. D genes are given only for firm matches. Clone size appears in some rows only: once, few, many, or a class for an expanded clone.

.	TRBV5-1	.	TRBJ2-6	TGCGCCAGCTTACCCCTGACAGGACGTACTGGGGCCAACGTCCTGACTTTC	CASLPLTGRTGANVLTF
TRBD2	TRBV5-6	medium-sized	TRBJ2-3	TGTGCCACACGCCGCTGGACTAGTGGGGATACGCAGTATTTT	CATRRWTSGDTQYF
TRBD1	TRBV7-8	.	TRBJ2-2	TGTGCCAGCAGCGAGGGACAGGGATACACCGGGGAGCTGTTTTTT	CASSEGQGYTGELFF
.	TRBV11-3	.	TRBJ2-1	TGTGCCAGCAGCCAGGAGGGGGGGTACAATGAGCAGTTCTTC	CASSQEGGYNEQFF
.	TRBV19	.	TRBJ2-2	TGTGCCAGTAGTGCCAAAGCCCGTGGCGGGGAGCTGTTTTTT	CASSAKARGGELFF
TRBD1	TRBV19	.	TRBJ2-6	TGTGCCAGTAGTACCGGGACAGTCTCTGGGGCCAACGTCCTGACTTTC	CASSTGTVSGANVLTF
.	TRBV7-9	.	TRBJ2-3	TGTGCCAGCAGCCCTTTGTCGGATACGCAGTATTTT	CASSPLSDTQYF
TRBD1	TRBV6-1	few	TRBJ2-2	TGTGCCAGCATACGAGACAGGGACACCGGGGAGCTGTTTTTT	CASIRDRDTGELFF
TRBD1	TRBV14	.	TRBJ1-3	TGTGCCAGCAGCCCCCGGACAGGAAGGGGCTCTGGAAACACCATATATTTT	CASSPRTGRGSGNTIYF
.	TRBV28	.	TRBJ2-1	TGTGCCAGCACTCCGAGCCTTCGGAATGAGCAGTTCTTC	CASTPSLRNEQFF
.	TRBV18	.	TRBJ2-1	TGTGCCAGCTCACACAGCTCCTACAATGAGCAGTTCTTC	CASSHSSYNEQFF
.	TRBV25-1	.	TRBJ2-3	TGTGCCAGCAGTGATATGGAGGCCACAGATACGCAGTATTTT	CASSDMEATDTQYF
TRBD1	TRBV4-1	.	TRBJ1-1	TGCGCCAGCAGTCGACAGGGAGTGAACACTGAAGCTTTCTTT	CASSRQGVNTEAFF
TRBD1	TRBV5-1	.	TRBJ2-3	TGCGCCAGCAGCCCAGGGACAGCTGCAGATACGCAGTATTTT	CASSPGTAADTQYF
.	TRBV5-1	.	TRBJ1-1	TGCGCCAGCAGCCGGATGACAGGTAACACTGAAGCTTTCTTT	CASSRMTGNTEAFF
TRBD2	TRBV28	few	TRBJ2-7	TGTGCCAGCAGCGGACTAGAAATTTACGAGCAGTACTTC	CASSGLEIYEQYF
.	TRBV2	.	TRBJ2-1	TGTGCCAGCAGTCCTCGCCGGGGGAGTGTCTACAATGAGCAGTTCTTC	CASSPRRGSVYNEQFF
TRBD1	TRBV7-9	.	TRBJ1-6	TGTGCCAGCACCTTGGGACAGGGGCATTCACCCCTCCACTTT	CASTLGQGHSPLHF